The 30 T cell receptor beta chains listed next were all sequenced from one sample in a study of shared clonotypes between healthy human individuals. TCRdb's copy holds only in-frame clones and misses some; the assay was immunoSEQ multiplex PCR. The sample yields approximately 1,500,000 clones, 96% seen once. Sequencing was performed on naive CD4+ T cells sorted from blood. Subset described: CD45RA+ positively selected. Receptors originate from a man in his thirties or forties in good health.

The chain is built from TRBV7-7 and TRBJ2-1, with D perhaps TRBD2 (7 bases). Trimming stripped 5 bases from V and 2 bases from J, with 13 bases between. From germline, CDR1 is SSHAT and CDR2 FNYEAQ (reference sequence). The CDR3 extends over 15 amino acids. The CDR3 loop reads CASSPGGGTYNEQFF. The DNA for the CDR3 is TGTGCCAGCAGCCCGGGGGGCGGGACCTACAATGAGCAGTTCTTC. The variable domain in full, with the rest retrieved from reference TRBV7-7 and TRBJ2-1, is GAGVSQSPRYKVTKRGQDVTLRCDPISSHATLYWYQQALGQGPEFLTYFNYEAQPDKSGLPSDRFSAERPEGSISTLTIQRTEQRDSAMYRCASSPGGGTYNEQFFGPGTRLTVL.

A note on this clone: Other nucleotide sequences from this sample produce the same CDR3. CDR3 sequence reads: CASSVGPGNTEAFF. Here the CDR3 DNA reads TGTGCCAGCAGCGTAGGACCTGGGAATACTGAAGCTTTCTTT. V and J are TRBV9 and TRBJ1-1; D is uncertain. Germline-derived CDR1 and CDR2 are SGDLS and YYNGEE. The V end lost 0 bases, the J end lost 5 bases, and 11 bases lay between the germline ends. The CDR3 is made up of 14 amino acids.

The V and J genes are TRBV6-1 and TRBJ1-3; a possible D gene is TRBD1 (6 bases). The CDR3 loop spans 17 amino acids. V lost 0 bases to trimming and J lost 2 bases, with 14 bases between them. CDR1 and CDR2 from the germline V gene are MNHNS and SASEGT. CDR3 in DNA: TGTGCCAGCAGTGAAGCTAAGTACAGGGTAACTGGAAACACCATATATTTT. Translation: CASSEAKYRVTGNTIYF.

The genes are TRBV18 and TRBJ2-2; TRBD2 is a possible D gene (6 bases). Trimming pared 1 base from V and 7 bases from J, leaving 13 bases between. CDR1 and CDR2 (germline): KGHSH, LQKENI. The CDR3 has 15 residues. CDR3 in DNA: TGTGCCAGCTCACCACAGGAGGGAACACTCGGGGAGCTGTTTTTT. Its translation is CASSPQEGTLGELFF.

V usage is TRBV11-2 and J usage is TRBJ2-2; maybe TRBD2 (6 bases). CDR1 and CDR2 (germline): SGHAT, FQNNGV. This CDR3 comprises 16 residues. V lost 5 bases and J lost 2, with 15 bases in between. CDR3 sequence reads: CASSPPGLPNTGELFF. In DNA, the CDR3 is TGTGCCAGCAGCCCCCCGGGACTTCCTAACACCGGGGAGCTGTTTTTT.

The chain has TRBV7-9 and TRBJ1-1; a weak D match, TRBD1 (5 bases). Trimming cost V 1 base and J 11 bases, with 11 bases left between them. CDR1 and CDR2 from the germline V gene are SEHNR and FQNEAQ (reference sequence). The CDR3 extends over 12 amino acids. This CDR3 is CASSLDRRMAFF. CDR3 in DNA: TGTGCCAGCAGCTTAGACAGGAGGATGGCTTTCTTT.

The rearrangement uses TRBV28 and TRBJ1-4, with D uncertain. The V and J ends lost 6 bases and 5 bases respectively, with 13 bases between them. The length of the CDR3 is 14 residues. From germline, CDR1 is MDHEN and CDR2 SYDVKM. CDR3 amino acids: CASRGALGNEKLFF. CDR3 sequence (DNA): TGTGCCAGCAGGGGCGCGCTTGGGAATGAAAAACTGTTTTTT. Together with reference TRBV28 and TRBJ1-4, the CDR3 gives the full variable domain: DVKVTQSSRYLVKRTGEKVFLECVQDMDHENMFWYRQDPGLGLRLIYFSYDVKMKEKGDIPEGYSVSREKKERFSLILESASTNQTSMYLCASRGALGNEKLFFGSGTQLSVL.

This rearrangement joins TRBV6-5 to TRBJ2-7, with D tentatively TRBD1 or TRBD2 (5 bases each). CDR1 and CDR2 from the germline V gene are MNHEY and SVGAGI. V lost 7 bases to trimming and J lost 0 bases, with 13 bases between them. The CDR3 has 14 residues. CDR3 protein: CASTLIGGSYEQYF. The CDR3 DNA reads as TGTGCCAGCACCCTCATTGGGGGCTCCTACGAGCAGTACTTC.

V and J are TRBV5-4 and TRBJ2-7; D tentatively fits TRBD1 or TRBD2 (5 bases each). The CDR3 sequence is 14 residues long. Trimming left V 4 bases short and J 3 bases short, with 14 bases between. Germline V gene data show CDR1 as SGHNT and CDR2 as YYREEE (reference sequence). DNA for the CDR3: TGTGCCAGCAGCGCGGCTGGGGGAGACTACGAGCAGTACTTC. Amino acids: CASSAAGGDYEQYF.

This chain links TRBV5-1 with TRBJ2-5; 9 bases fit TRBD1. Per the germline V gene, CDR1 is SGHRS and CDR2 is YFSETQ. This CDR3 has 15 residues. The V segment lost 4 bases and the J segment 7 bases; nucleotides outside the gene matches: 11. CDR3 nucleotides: TGCGCCAGCAGCACCGACAGGGGGAGGTTATTGACCCAGTACTTC. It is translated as CASSTDRGRLLTQYF.

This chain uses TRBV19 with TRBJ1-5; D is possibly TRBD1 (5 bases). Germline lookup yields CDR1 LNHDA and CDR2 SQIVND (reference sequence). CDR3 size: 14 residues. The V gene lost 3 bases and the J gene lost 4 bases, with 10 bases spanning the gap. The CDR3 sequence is CASSIWGRNQPQHF. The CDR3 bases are TGTGCCAGTAGTATCTGGGGGAGGAATCAGCCCCAGCATTTT. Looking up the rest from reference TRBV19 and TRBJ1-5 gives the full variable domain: DGGITQSPKYLFRKEGQNVTLSCEQNLNHDAMYWYRQDPGQGLRLIYYSQIVNDFQKGDIAEGYSVSREKKESFPLTVTSAQKNPTAFYLCASSIWGRNQPQHFGDGTRLSIL.

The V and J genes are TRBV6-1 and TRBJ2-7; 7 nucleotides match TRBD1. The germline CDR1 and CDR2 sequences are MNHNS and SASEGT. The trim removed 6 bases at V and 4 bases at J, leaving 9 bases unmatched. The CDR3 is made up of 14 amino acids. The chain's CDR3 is CASSFRDRSYEQYF. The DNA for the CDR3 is TGTGCCAGCAGCTTCCGGGACAGAAGTTACGAGCAGTACTTC.

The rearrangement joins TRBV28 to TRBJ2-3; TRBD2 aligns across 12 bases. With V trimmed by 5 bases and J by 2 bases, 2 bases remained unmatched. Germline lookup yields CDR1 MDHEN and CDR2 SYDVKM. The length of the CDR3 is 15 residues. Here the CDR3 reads CASSLAGGATDTQYF. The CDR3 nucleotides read TGTGCCAGCAGTCTAGCGGGAGGGGCCACAGATACGCAGTATTTT.

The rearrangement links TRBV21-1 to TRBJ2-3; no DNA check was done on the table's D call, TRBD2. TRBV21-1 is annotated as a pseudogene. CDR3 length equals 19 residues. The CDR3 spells CASRPWIAGGQYRTDTQYF. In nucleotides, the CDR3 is TGTGCCAGCAGACCCTGGATAGCGGGAGGACAATACCGCACAGATACGCAGTATTTT.

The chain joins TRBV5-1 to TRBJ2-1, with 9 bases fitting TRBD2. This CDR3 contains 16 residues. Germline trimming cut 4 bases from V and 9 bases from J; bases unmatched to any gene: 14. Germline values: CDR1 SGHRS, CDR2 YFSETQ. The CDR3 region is CASSIDTAGGPSEQFF. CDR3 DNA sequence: TGCGCCAGCAGCATAGACACAGCGGGGGGACCGAGTGAGCAGTTCTTC. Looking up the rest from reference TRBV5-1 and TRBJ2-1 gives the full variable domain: KAGVTQTPRYLIKTRGQQVTLSCSPISGHRSVSWYQQTPGQGLQFLFEYFSETQRNKGNFPGRFSGRQFSNSRSEMNVSTLELGDSALYLCASSIDTAGGPSEQFFGPGTRLTVL.

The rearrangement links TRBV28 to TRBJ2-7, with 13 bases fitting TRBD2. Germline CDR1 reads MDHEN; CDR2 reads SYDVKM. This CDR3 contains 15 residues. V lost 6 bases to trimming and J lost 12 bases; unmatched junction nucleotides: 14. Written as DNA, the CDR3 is TGTGCCAGCAGCCGACCCGGGACTAGCGGGAAGCCTCTGTACTTC. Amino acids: CASSRPGTSGKPLYF.

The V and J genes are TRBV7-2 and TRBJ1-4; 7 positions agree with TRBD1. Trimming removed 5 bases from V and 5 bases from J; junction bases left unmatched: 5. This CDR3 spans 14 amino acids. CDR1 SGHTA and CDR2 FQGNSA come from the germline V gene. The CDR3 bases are TGTGCCAGCAGCCCGGGACAGAGAAATGAAAAACTGTTTTTT. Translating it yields CASSPGQRNEKLFF. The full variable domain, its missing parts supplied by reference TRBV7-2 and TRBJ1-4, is GAGVSQSPSNKVTEKGKDVELRCDPISGHTALYWYRQSLGQGLEFLIYFQGNSAPDKSGLPSDRFSAERTGGSVSTLTIQRTQQEDSAVYLCASSPGQRNEKLFFGSGTQLSVL.

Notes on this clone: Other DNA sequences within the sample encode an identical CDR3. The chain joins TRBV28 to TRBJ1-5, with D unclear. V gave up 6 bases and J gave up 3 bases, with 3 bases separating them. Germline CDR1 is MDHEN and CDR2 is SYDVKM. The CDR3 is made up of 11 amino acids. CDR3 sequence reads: CASRSNQPQHF. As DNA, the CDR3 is TGTGCCAGCAGGTCCAATCAGCCCCAGCATTTT.

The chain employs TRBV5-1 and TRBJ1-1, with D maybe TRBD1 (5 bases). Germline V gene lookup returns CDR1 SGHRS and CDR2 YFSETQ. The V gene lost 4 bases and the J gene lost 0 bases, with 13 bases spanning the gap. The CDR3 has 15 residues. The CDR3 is CASSTGTLLNTEAFF. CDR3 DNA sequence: TGCGCCAGCAGCACCGGGACTCTCCTGAACACTGAAGCTTTCTTT.

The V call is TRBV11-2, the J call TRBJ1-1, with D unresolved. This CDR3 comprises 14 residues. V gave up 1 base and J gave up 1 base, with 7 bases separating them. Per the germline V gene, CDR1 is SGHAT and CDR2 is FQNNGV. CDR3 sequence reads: CASSLGFRNTEAFF. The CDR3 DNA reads TGTGCCAGCAGCTTAGGTTTCAGGAACACTGAAGCTTTCTTT.

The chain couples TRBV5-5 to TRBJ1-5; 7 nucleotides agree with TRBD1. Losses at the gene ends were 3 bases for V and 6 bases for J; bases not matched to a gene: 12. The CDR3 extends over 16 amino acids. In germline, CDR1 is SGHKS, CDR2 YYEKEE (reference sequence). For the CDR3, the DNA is TGTGCCAGCAGCTCAAGGACAGGTCTTGGGGCTCAGCCCCAGCATTTT. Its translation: CASSSRTGLGAQPQHF. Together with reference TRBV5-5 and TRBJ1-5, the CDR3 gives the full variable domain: DAGVTQSPTHLIKTRGQQVTLRCSPISGHKSVSWYQQVLGQGPQFIFQYYEKEERGRGNFPDRFSARQFPNYSSELNVNALLLGDSALYLCASSSRTGLGAQPQHFGDGTRLSIL.

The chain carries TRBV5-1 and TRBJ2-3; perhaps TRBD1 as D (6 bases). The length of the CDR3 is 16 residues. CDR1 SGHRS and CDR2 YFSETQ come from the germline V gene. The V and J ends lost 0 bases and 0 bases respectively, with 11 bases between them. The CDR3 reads CASSLDSGVSTDTQYF. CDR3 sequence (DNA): TGCGCCAGCAGCTTGGACTCAGGGGTTAGCACAGATACGCAGTATTTT.

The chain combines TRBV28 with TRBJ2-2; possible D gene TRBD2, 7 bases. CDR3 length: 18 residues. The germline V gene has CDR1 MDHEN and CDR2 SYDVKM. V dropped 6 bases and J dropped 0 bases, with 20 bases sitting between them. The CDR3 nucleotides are TGTGCCAGCAGCCCAAGGGGGAGGGGACGGGCGAACACCGGGGAGCTGTTTTTT. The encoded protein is CASSPRGRGRANTGELFF.

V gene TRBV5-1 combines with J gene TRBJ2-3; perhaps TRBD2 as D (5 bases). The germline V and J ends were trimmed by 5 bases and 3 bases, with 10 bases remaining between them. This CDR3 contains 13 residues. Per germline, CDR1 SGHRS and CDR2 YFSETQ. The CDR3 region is CASRAGGTDTQYF. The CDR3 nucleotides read TGCGCCAGCAGGGCGGGCGGGACAGATACGCAGTATTTT.

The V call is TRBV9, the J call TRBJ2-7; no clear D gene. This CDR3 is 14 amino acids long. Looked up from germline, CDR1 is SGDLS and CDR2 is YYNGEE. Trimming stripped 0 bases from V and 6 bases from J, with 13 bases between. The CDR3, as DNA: TGTGCCAGCAGCGTAGCTTCTGGATCAGCCGAGCAGTACTTC. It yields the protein CASSVASGSAEQYF.

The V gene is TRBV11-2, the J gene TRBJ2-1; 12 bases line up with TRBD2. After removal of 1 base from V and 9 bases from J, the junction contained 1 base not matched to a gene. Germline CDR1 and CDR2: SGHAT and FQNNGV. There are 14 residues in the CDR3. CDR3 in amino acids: CASSLASGRAEQFF. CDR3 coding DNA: TGTGCCAGCAGCTTAGCTAGCGGGAGGGCTGAGCAGTTCTTC. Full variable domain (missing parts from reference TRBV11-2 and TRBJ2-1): EAGVAQSPRYKIIEKRQSVAFWCNPISGHATLYWYQQILGQGPKLLIQFQNNGVVDDSQLPKDRFSAERLKGVDSTLKIQPAKLEDSAVYLCASSLASGRAEQFFGPGTRLTVL.

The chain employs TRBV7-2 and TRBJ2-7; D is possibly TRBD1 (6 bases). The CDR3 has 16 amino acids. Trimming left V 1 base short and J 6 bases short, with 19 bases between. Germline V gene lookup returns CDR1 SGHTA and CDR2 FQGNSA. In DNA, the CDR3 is TGTGCCAGCAGCTTAGTGGCCTCCCCAGGGGCGGGCGAGCAGTACTTC. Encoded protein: CASSLVASPGAGEQYF.

CDR3 coding DNA: TGTGCCAGCAGTGACTGGGTTGCTGGTTTATACGAGCAGTACTTC. This codes for CASSDWVAGLYEQYF. The genes are TRBV2 and TRBJ2-7; D is unresolved. V shed 3 bases and J shed 4 bases, with 16 bases lying between them. CDR3 size: 15 residues. Germline CDR1 SNHLY, CDR2 FYNNEI.

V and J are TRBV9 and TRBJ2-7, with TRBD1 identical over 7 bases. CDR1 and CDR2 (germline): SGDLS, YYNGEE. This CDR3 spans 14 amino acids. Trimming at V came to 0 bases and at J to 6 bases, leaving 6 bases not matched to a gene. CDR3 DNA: TGTGCCAGCAGCGTAGCCCAGGGGGTAGGCGAGCAGTACTTC. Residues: CASSVAQGVGEQYF.

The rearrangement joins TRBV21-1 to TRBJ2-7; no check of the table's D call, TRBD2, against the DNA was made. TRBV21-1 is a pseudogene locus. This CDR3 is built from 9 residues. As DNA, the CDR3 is TGTAGGAGGCCTTACGAGCAGTACTTC. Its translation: CRRPYEQYF.